This TCR beta chain was captured by sequencing in a study of T-cell memory formation after mild COVID-19. TCRdb redid the calling of the 5' RACE reads with MiXCR, one entry per CDR3 protein. The sample records roughly 200,000 distinct CDR3 sequences, approximately 20% being singletons. Study outcomes and limitations: Clones shrinking from day 15 to 85 showed even CD4/CD8 mixes; later expanders tilted CD4+.

As to this clonotype: Its antigen is unknown.

CDR1 is LNHDA, CDR2 SQIVND, per germline (reference sequence). The CDR3 consists of 14 residues. Trimming cost V 10 bases and J 4 bases; bases outside gene matches: 6. J is TRBJ1-6 and V is TRBV19; TRBD1 agrees at 8 bases. Sequenced: PBMCs or a T cell subset sorted from them (not recorded which). The receptor comes from an adult woman who had mild COVID-19 (a few samples of this study predate the infection). Cell type and time point are not known. The CDR3 is CATTGTGYNSPLHF. DNA for the CDR3: TGTGCCACGACAGGGACAGGATATAATTCACCCCTCCACTTT.